This is a list of T cell receptor beta chains from one sample in a study of graft-versus-host responses after intestinal transplantation. The repertoire was sequenced with immunoSEQ multiplex PCR; TCRdb's copy has only in-frame clones and lacks some. Among under 90,000 clones listed, nearly 90% were seen once. Their specific antigens are unknown. The sequences come from unstimulated CD8+ T cells sorted from spleen or lymph node cells, collected before transplant. The origin of the receptors is a human donor who was the organ donor for an intestinal transplant. CDR3s include the opening cysteine and the closing phenylalanine or tryptophan. Fields, in order: clone size, V gene, D gene, J gene, CDR3 DNA, CDR3 protein. A D gene is named only where the DNA matches it firmly. The listing skips clone size in some rows; elsewhere it reads once, few, many or a size class.

>-|TRBV7-9|TRBD1|TRBJ2-2
TGTGCCAGCAGCTATGGGACAGGGGATACCGGGGAGCTGTTTTTT
CASSYGTGDTGELFF
>-|TRBV9|-|TRBJ2-3
TGTGCCAGCAGCGTAGATCCGGCGACAGGTAGGACAGATACGCAGTATTTT
CASSVDPATGRTDTQYF
>-|TRBV6-5|-|TRBJ1-1
TGTGCCAGCAGCCCAGGGTCTGAAGCTTTCTTT
CASSPGSEAFF
>-|TRBV4-1|TRBD1|TRBJ1-2
TGCGCCAGCAGCCACGGGACAGGGGGCTCCGGCTACACCTTC
CASSHGTGGSGYTF
>-|TRBV19|-|TRBJ2-1
TGTGCCAGTGGACTGCAAAGCTCCTACAATGAGCAGTTCTTC
CASGLQSSYNEQFF
>-|TRBV2|-|TRBJ2-3
TGTGCCAGCAGTGCCCCGGGGTTTCATTCAGATACGCAGTATTTT
CASSAPGFHSDTQYF
>-|TRBV9|TRBD1|TRBJ1-2
TGTGCCAGCACCGGACAGGAGTGGGGCTATGGCTACACCTTC
CASTGQEWGYGYTF
>once|TRBV7-9|TRBD2|TRBJ2-1
TGTGCCAGCAGCTTAGCTATTGGGACTAGCGGGGGGCGGGACAATGAGCAGTTCTTC
CASSLAIGTSGGRDNEQFF
>few|TRBV6-4|TRBD1|TRBJ2-3
TGTGCCAGCAGTGACGGACAGGGTCACGCAGATACGCAGTATTTT
CASSDGQGHADTQYF
>-|TRBV4-1|-|TRBJ1-1
TGCGCCAGCAGCCACATCACCGGGGACACTGAAGCTTTCTTT
CASSHITGDTEAFF
>-|TRBV30|-|TRBJ2-1
TGTGCCTGGGGGCCCTCCTACAATGAGCAGTTCTTC
CAWGPSYNEQFF
>-|TRBV19|-|TRBJ2-5
TGTGCCAGTAGTCTGGTCGGGGAGACCCAGTACTTC
CASSLVGETQYF
>-|TRBV19|-|TRBJ2-5
TGTGCCAGTAGTAGATACGGGGGACCACAAGAGACCCAGTACTTC
CASSRYGGPQETQYF
>few|TRBV7-9|-|TRBJ1-5
TGTGCCAGCAGCCCCAGGGGCAATCAGCCCCAGCATTTT
CASSPRGNQPQHF
>-|TRBV5-1|-|TRBJ2-5
TGCGCCAGCAGGGGGGACTTCCAAGAGACCCAGTACTTC
CASRGDFQETQYF
>-|TRBV28|TRBD2|TRBJ2-3
TGTGCCAGCAGTTTGGTCGTGTCGGGGGGAACAGATACGCAGTATTTT
CASSLVVSGGTDTQYF
>-|TRBV6-5|-|TRBJ1-6
TGTGCCACAAATGGTGGGGGGTCCTATAATTCACCCCTCCACTTT
CATNGGGSYNSPLHF
>-|TRBV5-4|TRBD1|TRBJ2-4
TGTGCCAGCAGCTTGACGGGGACAGGCCAAAACATTCAGTACTTC
CASSLTGTGQNIQYF
>-|TRBV6-1|-|TRBJ1-2
TGTGCCAGCAGTGAAGGAGTAGAGATCGATATTTATGGCTACACCTTC
CASSEGVEIDIYGYTF
>many|TRBV27|TRBD1|TRBJ1-6
TGTGCCAGCAGCTCCGGGACAGGGGGCCGTTCACCCCTCCACTTT
CASSSGTGGRSPLHF
>once|TRBV27|TRBD2|TRBJ2-1
TGTGCCAGCAGCTTTAGCGGGGGGGCAGGATGGTATGAGCAGTTCTTC
CASSFSGGAGWYEQFF
>-|TRBV4-1|TRBD1|TRBJ2-3
TGCGCCAGCAGCCCCCAGGGGGCTAAGGGCACAGATACGCAGTATTTT
CASSPQGAKGTDTQYF
>-|TRBV27|-|TRBJ2-1
TGTGCCACTAGTTCTGGGACAAACTCCTACAATGAGCAGTTCTTC
CATSSGTNSYNEQFF
>-|TRBV6-5|-|TRBJ1-2
TGTGCCAGCAGTTTGGGCCCCCTCTATGGCTACACCTTC
CASSLGPLYGYTF
>-|TRBV10-1|-|TRBJ2-1
TGCGCCAGCAGTGAGTCCCAGCGGGCACCATCCTACAATGAGCAGTTCTTC
CASSESQRAPSYNEQFF
>once|TRBV4-2|TRBD1|TRBJ2-1
TGTGCCAGCAGCCCCAATGGACAGGATCAGTTCTTC
CASSPNGQDQFF
>-|TRBV15|-|TRBJ2-1
TGTGCCACCAGCAGAGATCGGGGCCCGAATCGGGGGGCTGGTGAGCAGTTCTTC
CATSRDRGPNRGAGEQFF
>once|TRBV28|TRBD1|TRBJ2-4
TGTGCCAGCAGCCCGGGGACAGGCAAAAACATTCAGTACTTC
CASSPGTGKNIQYF
>-|TRBV27|TRBD1|TRBJ1-5
TGTGCCAGCAGGGCCTCGGGACAGCGTCAGCCCCAGCATTTT
CASRASGQRQPQHF
>once|TRBV6-5|-|TRBJ2-2
TGTGCCAGCAGCAGCAGGGGAATGAACACCGGGGAGCTGTTTTTT
CASSSRGMNTGELFF
>-|TRBV7-9|TRBD1|TRBJ1-2
TGTGCCAGCAGCTCCAGACAGGGAAAGAACTATGGCTACACCTTC
CASSSRQGKNYGYTF
>-|TRBV6-1|-|TRBJ1-6
TGTGCCAGCAGTGGGACGGGAAATTCACCCCTCCACTTT
CASSGTGNSPLHF
>-|TRBV5-4|TRBD1|TRBJ2-1
TGTGCCAGCAGCTTGGGACAGGGCAGTTACAATGAGCAGTTCTTC
CASSLGQGSYNEQFF
>-|TRBV25-1|-|TRBJ1-2
TGTGCCAGCAGTGAGGGCCTGACACCGAGAGCTAACTATGGCTACACCTTC
CASSEGLTPRANYGYTF
>-|TRBV6-1|-|TRBJ1-1
TGTGCCAGCAGTGGTGAGGGCCGCACTGAAGCTTTCTTT
CASSGEGRTEAFF
>-|TRBV7-9|TRBD1|TRBJ1-4
TGTGCCAGCAGCTTAGAACAGGGGGAAAAACTGTTTTTT
CASSLEQGEKLFF
>-|TRBV2|-|TRBJ2-6
TGTGCCAGCAGTGAGGAGACTGGGGCCAACGTCCTGACTTTC
CASSEETGANVLTF
>-|TRBV29-1|TRBD1|TRBJ2-1
TGCAGCGTTGATGGACAGGAGTTCTACAATGAGCAGTTCTTC
CSVDGQEFYNEQFF
>-|TRBV6-5|TRBD1|TRBJ1-1
TGTGCCAGCAGTAACCCGGGACAGGGAAGGACTGAAGCTTTCTTT
CASSNPGQGRTEAFF
>-|TRBV2|TRBD1|TRBJ1-2
TGTGCCAGCGAGCAACAGACAGGGGCAAGCTACACCTTC
CASEQQTGASYTF
>-|TRBV2|TRBD1|TRBJ1-2
TGTGCCAGCATAGGGGACAGGGGTTATGGCTACACCTTC
CASIGDRGYGYTF
>-|TRBV7-7|TRBD1|TRBJ2-1
TGTGCTAGCAGCTTAGCTCCGGGACAGGTAAACAATGAGCAGTTCTTC
CASSLAPGQVNNEQFF
>few|TRBV6-1|TRBD1|TRBJ2-3
TGTGCCAGCAGTGTCGGACAGGGGAGCGCAGATACGCAGTATTTT
CASSVGQGSADTQYF
>-|TRBV28|-|TRBJ1-1
TGTGCCAGCAGTCTCGGACAGTCCACTGAAGCTTTCTTT
CASSLGQSTEAFF
>few|TRBV7-9|-|TRBJ1-2
TGTGCCAGCAGCCCTGGGCAGGCGCAATATGGCTACACCTTC
CASSPGQAQYGYTF
>once|TRBV4-1|TRBD1|TRBJ2-4
TGCGCCAGCAGCCATCCGGGACAGGAGGACATTCAGTACTTC
CASSHPGQEDIQYF